The T cell receptor (beta chain) described here comes from a study of identical twins. Study-wide points: Low generation probability was overrepresented in out-of-frame alpha sequences shared by twins. Findings depended on cross-sectional statistics rather than tracking the same donors.

J was trimmed by 8 bases and V by 6 bases; bases with no gene match: 12. CDR3 length: 15 residues. In regard to this clonotype: What it binds is unknown.

TCRdb recomputed calls from the 5' RACE reads with MiXCR, one row per CDR3 protein. Of hundreds of thousands of distinct CDR3 sequences detected, 18% appear once; the ten largest clones hold 13%. The sample was also reused in another study, on T cells expressing NK-cell markers.

The genes are TRBV12-3 or TRBV12-4 and TRBJ1-1; 10 positions match TRBD1. The sample taken for sequencing was PBMCs. This sequence was found in a woman between 18 and 29 years old in good health. The CDR3 spells CASSKGQGLGNEAFF. Here the CDR3 DNA reads TGTGCCAGCAGCAAGGGACAGGGGTTAGGGAACGAAGCTTTCTTT.